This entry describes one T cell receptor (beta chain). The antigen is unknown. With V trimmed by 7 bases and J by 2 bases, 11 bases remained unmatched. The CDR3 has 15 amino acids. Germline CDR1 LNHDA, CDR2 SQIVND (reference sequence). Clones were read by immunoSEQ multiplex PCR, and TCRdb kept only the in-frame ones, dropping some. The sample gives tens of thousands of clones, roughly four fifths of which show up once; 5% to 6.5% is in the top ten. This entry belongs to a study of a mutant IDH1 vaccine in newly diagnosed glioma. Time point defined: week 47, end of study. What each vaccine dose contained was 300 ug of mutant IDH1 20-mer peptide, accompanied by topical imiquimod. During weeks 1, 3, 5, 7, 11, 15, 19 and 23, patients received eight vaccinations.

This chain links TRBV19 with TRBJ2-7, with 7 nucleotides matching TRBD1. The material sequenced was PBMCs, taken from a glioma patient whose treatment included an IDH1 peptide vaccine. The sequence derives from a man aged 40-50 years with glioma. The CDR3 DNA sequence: TGTGCCAGTACCTTCAAAGGACAGGCCCCCTACGAGCAGTACTTC. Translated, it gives CASTFKGQAPYEQYF.